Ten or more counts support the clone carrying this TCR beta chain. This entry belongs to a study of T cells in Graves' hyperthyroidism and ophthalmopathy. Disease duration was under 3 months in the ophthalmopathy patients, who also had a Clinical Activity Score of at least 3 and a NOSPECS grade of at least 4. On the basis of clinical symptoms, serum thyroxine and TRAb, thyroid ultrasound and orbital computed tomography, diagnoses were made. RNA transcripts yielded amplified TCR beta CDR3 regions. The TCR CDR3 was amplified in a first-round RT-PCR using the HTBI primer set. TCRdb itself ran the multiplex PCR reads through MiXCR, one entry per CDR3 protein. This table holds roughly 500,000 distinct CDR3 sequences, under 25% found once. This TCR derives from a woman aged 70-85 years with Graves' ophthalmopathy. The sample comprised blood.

This CDR3 is CASSVAVSLGGNEQFF. The CDR3 DNA reads as TGTGCCAGCAGCGTAGCAGTCTCCTTGGGTGGCAATGAGCAGTTCTTC. The J gene is TRBJ2-1, the V gene TRBV9; D unclear. The CDR3 covers 16 residues. The germline V gene has CDR1 SGDLS and CDR2 YYNGEE. The ends were cut back, 0 bases at V and 6 bases at J, with 16 bases in the middle.